Listed here are 11 T cell receptor beta chains from one sample, sequenced in a study of blood T cell repertoires in COVID-19. Method: immunoSEQ multiplex PCR; TCRdb's copy keeps in-frame clones and lacks some. The profile shows roughly 250,000 clones, 80% to 85% of them singletons. What was sequenced was peripheral blood. Receptor source: a person between 65 and 79 years old with COVID-19, enrolled during active disease.

The rearrangement links TRBV5-1 to TRBJ2-5, with 10 bases lining up with TRBD2. Per germline, CDR1 SGHRS and CDR2 YFSETQ. Trimming at V came to 4 bases and at J to 5 bases, leaving 8 bases not matched to a gene. This CDR3 spans 15 amino acids. CDR3 region: CASSGTSERGETQYF. As DNA, the CDR3 is TGCGCCAGCAGCGGGACTAGCGAGAGAGGGGAGACCCAGTACTTC. The full variable domain, with the rest looked up from reference TRBV5-1 and TRBJ2-5, is KAGVTQTPRYLIKTRGQQVTLSCSPISGHRSVSWYQQTPGQGLQFLFEYFSETQRNKGNFPGRFSGRQFSNSRSEMNVSTLELGDSALYLCASSGTSERGETQYFGPGTRLLVL.

This clone was picked up a small number of times. The chain carries TRBV7-3 and TRBJ2-3; 9 nucleotides match TRBD1. CDR1 and CDR2 from the germline V gene are SGHTA and FQGTGA. This CDR3 has 20 amino acids. Losses at the gene ends were 4 bases for V and 3 bases for J; bases not matched to a gene: 20. CDR3 nucleotide sequence: TGTGCCAGCAGCTCCAACGGGGGCGGGACAGGGAATTTACCGACAGATACGCAGTATTTT. Translated, it gives CASSSNGGGTGNLPTDTQYF.

This chain connects TRBV7-2 to TRBJ2-7, with D possibly matching TRBD2 (5 bases). The germline V gene encodes CDR1 SGHTA and CDR2 FQGNSA. This CDR3 spans 15 amino acids. V was trimmed by 2 bases and J by 4 bases, leaving 15 bases between them. DNA of the CDR3: TGTGCCAGCAGCTTAACAGCGGCCCCATCGTACGAGCAGTACTTC. It specifies CASSLTAAPSYEQYF. The full variable domain, completed using reference TRBV7-2 and TRBJ2-7, is GAGVSQSPSNKVTEKGKDVELRCDPISGHTALYWYRQSLGQGLEFLIYFQGNSAPDKSGLPSDRFSAERTGGSVSTLTIQRTQQEDSAVYLCASSLTAAPSYEQYFGPGTRLTVT.

V is TRBV7-3 and J is TRBJ2-7; possible D gene TRBD1, 5 bases. V lost 6 bases to trimming and J lost 7 bases, with 19 bases between them. Germline CDR1 is SGHTA and CDR2 is FQGTGA. The CDR3 sequence is 14 residues long. The CDR3, as DNA: TGTGCCAGCAGGGGCTTTTTGGGGCAGCAGGAGCAGTACTTC. Translation: CASRGFLGQQEQYF.

The rearrangement uses TRBV27 and TRBJ1-5, with a weak D call TRBD1 (5 bases). V was pared by 4 bases and J by 7 bases, with 11 bases between. The CDR3 has 13 amino acids. Per the germline V gene, CDR1 is MNHEY and CDR2 is SMNVEV (reference sequence). CDR3 nucleotide sequence: TGTGCCAGCAGTTCCTATTGGGGCCAGCCCCAGCATTTT. Its protein product is CASSSYWGQPQHF.

This clone was counted only a few times. The chain recombines TRBV14 with TRBJ2-7; 7 nucleotides line up with TRBD2. V lost 4 bases, J lost 6 bases, and 9 bases stayed unmatched. CDR1 SGHDN and CDR2 FVKESK come from the germline V gene. CDR3 length: 14 residues. DNA of the CDR3: TGTGCCAGCAGCCCGGGGACTACTCCGGTCGAGCAGTACTTC. Translated, it gives CASSPGTTPVEQYF. Complete variable domain (other parts from reference TRBV14 and TRBJ2-7): EAGVTQFPSHSVIEKGQTVTLRCDPISGHDNLYWYRRVMGKEIKFLLHFVKESKQDESGMPNNRFLAERTGGTYSTLKVQPAELEDSGVYFCASSPGTTPVEQYFGPGTRLTVT.

This chain links TRBV19 with TRBJ1-2; the D gene is possibly TRBD1 (6 bases). With 5 bases removed from V and 4 bases from J, the gap between germline ends came to 17 bases. The length of the CDR3 is 15 residues. The V gene's germline CDR1 is LNHDA and CDR2 SQIVND (reference sequence). Here the CDR3 DNA reads TGTGCCAGTAGTGGGCCTAAGACAGGCTTCTATGGCTACACCTTC. This codes for CASSGPKTGFYGYTF.

In this sample, this clone turned up once. The V gene is TRBV28, the J gene TRBJ1-6, with a weak D call TRBD1 (5 bases). V was pared by 6 bases and J by 10 bases, with 16 bases between. The CDR3 is made up of 14 amino acids. Per the germline V gene, CDR1 is MDHEN and CDR2 is SYDVKM. The CDR3 nucleotides are TGTGCCAGCAGAACCCCGGGGGGGAACTCACCCCTCCACTTT. Amino acid sequence: CASRTPGGNSPLHF.

This sequence joins TRBV7-2 and TRBJ2-1; possibly TRBD1 for D (5 bases). This CDR3 is built from 14 residues. V shed 1 base and J shed 6 bases, with 10 bases lying between them. Germline V gene data show CDR1 as SGHTA and CDR2 as FQGNSA. The CDR3 spells CASSLEGLRNEQFF. The CDR3 DNA reads as TGTGCCAGCAGCTTAGAGGGGCTCCGCAATGAGCAGTTCTTC. The entire variable domain, with the rest obtained from reference TRBV7-2 and TRBJ2-1, is as follows: GAGVSQSPSNKVTEKGKDVELRCDPISGHTALYWYRQSLGQGLEFLIYFQGNSAPDKSGLPSDRFSAERTGGSVSTLTIQRTQQEDSAVYLCASSLEGLRNEQFFGPGTRLTVL.

The count of this clone is one. V and J are TRBV9 and TRBJ2-2; 9 bases map to TRBD2. Germline-derived CDR1 and CDR2 are SGDLS and YYNGEE. V lost 0 bases and J lost 3; bases outside the gene matches: 6. There are 17 residues in the CDR3. In DNA, the CDR3 is TGTGCCAGCAGCGTAGGTAGTAGCGGGAGTCACACCGGGGAGCTGTTTTTT. Encoded protein: CASSVGSSGSHTGELFF.

Only a few counts were recorded for this clone. V and J are TRBV9 and TRBJ1-2; D uncertain. V lost 7 bases and J 7 bases, leaving 23 bases between the germline ends. CDR3 length: 15 amino acids. Germline CDR1 reads SGDLS; CDR2 reads YYNGEE. CDR3 in amino acids: CASRSQVSTGGGYTF. In DNA, the CDR3 is TGTGCCAGCCGAAGTCAGGTCTCCACTGGTGGTGGCTACACCTTC.